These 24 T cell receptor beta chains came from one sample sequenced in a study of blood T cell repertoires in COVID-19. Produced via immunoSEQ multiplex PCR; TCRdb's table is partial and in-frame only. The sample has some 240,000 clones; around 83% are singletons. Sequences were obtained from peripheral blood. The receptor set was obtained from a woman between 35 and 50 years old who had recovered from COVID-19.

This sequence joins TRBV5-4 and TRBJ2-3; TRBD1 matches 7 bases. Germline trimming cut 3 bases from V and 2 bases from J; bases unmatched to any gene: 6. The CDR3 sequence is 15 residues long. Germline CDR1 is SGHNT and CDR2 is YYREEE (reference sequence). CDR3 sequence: CASSSTGQPTDTQYF. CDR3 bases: TGTGCCAGCAGCTCGACAGGGCAACCCACAGATACGCAGTATTTT.

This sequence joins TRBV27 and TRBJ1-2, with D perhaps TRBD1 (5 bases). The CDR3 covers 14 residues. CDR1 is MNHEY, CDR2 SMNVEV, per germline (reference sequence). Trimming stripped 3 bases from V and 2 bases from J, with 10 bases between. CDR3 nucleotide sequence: TGTGCCAGCAGTTTCGGAGGGGCCAACTATGGCTACACCTTC. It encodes CASSFGGANYGYTF.

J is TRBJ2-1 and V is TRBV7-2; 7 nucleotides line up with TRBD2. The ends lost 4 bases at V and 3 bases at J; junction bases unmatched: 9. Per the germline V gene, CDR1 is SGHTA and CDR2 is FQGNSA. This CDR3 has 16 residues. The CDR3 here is CASSSPTGTNYNEQFF. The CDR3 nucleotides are TGTGCCAGCAGCTCCCCAACCGGGACTAACTACAATGAGCAGTTCTTC.

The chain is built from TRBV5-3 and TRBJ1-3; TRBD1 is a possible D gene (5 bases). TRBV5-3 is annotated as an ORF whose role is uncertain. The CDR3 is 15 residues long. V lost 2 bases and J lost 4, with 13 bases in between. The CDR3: CARSFSRAAGNTIYF. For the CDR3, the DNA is TGTGCCAGAAGCTTTTCCAGGGCGGCCGGAAACACCATATATTTT.

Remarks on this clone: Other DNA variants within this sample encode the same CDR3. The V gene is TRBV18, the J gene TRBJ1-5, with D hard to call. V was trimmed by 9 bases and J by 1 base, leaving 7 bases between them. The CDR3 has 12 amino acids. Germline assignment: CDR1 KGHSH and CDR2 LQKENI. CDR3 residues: CASSGSNQPQHF. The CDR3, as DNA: TGTGCCAGTAGCGGGAGCAATCAGCCCCAGCATTTT.

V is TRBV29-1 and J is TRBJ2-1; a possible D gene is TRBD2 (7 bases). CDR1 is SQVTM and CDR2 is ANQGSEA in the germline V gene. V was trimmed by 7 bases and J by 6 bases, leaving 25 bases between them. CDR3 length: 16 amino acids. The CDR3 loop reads CSAGEGGQPGSNEQFF. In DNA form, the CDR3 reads TGCAGCGCCGGGGAGGGGGGCCAACCAGGATCCAATGAGCAGTTCTTC.

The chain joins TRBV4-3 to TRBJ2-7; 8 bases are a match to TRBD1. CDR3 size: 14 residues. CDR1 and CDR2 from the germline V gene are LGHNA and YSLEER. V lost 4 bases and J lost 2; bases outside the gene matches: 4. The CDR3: CASSLGTGPYEQYF. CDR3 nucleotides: TGCGCCAGCAGCCTTGGGACAGGCCCCTACGAGCAGTACTTC.

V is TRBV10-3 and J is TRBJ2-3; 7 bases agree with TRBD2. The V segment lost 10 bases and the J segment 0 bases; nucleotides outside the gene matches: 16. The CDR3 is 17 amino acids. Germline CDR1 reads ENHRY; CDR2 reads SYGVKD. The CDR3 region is CATRDYQIRASTDTQYF. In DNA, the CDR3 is TGTGCCACCAGGGACTACCAGATCCGTGCTAGCACAGATACGCAGTATTTT.

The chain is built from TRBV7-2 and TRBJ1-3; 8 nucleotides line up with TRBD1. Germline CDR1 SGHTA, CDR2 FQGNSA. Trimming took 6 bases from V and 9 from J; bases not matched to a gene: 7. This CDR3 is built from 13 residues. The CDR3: CASSSTGGSTIYF. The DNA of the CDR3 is TGTGCCAGCAGTAGTACAGGGGGTAGCACCATATATTTT.

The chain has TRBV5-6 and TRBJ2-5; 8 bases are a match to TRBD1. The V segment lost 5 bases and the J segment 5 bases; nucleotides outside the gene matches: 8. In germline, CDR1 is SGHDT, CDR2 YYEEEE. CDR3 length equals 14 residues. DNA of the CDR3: TGTGCCAGCAGTCTCGGACAGGGTGTGGAGACCCAGTACTTC. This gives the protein CASSLGQGVETQYF.

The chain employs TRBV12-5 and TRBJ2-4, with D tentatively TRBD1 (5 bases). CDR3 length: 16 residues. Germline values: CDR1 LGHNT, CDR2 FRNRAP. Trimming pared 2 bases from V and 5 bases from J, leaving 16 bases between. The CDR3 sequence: CASGLPPDNAENIQYF. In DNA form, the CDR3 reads TGTGCTAGTGGTTTGCCCCCGGACAATGCCGAAAACATTCAGTACTTC.

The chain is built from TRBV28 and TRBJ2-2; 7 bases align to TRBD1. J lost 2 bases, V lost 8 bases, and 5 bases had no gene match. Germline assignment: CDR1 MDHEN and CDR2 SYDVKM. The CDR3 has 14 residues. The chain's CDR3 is CASLTGPNTGELFF. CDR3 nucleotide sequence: TGTGCCAGCCTGACAGGGCCCAACACCGGGGAGCTGTTTTTT.

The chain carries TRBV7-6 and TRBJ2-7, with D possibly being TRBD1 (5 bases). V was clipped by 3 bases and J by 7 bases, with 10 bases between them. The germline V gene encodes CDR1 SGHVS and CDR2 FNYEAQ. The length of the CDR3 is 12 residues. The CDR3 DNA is TGTGCCAGCAGCTTCAGGGTGAGGGAGCAGTACTTC. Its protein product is CASSFRVREQYF.

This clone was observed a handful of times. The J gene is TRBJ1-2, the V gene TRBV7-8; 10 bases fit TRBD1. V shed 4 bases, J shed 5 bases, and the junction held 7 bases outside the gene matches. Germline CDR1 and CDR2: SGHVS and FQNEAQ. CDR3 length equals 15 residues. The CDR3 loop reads CASSSLRDRGYGYTF. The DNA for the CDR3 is TGTGCCAGCAGCTCCCTGCGGGACAGGGGTTATGGCTACACCTTC.

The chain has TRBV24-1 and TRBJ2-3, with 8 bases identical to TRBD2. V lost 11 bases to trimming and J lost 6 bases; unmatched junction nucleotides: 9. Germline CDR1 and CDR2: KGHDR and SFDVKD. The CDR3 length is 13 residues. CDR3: CAKPGGGTDTQYF. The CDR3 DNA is TGTGCCAAACCTGGCGGGGGGACGGATACGCAGTATTTT.

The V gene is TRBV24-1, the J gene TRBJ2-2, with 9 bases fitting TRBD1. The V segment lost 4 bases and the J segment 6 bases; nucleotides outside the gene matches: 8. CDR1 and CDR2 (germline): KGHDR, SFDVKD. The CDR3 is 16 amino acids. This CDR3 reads CATSDPGQGRAGELFF. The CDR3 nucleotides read TGTGCCACCAGTGACCCGGGACAGGGAAGGGCCGGGGAGCTGTTTTTT.

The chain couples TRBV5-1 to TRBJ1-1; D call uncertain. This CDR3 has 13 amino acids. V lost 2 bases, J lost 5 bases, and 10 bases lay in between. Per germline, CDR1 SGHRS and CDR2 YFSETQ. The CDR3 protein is CASSFGTKTEAFF. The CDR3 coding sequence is TGCGCCAGCAGCTTCGGTACCAAAACTGAAGCTTTCTTT.

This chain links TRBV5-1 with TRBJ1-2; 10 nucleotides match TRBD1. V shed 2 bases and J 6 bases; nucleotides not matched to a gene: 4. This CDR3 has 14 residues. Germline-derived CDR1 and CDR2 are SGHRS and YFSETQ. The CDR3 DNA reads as TGCGCCAGCAGCTTCACCGGGACAGGGGATGGCTACACCTTC. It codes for CASSFTGTGDGYTF.

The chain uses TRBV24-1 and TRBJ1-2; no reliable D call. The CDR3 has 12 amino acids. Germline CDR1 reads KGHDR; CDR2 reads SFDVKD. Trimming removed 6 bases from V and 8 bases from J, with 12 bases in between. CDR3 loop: CATSSGNGGYTF. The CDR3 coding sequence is TGTGCCACCAGTTCCGGGAACGGCGGCTACACCTTC.

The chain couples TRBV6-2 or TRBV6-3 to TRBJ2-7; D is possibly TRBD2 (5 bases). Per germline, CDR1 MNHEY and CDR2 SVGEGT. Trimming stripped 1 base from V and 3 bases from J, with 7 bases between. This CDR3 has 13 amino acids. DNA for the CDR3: TGTGCCAGCAGTTACTTTGGGAGCTACGAGCAGTACTTC. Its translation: CASSYFGSYEQYF.

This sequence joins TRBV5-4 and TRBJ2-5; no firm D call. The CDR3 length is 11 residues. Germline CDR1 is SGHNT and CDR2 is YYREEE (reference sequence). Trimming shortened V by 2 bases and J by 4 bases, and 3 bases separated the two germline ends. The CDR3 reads CASSFSETQYF. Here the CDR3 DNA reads TGTGCCAGCAGCTTCTCAGAGACCCAGTACTTC.

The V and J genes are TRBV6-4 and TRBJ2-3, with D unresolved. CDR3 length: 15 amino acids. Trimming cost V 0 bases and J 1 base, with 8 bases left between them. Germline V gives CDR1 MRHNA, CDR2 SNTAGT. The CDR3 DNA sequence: TGTGCCAGCAGTGACTCTGGGCAGGGCACAGATACGCAGTATTTT. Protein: CASSDSGQGTDTQYF.

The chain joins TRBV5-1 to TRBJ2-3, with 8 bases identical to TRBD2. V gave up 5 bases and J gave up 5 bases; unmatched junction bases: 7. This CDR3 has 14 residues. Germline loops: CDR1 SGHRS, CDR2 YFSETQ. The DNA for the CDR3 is TGCGCCAGCAGGACCGGGACTAGAAAAGATACGCAGTATTTT. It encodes CASRTGTRKDTQYF. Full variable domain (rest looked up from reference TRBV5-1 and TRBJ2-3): KAGVTQTPRYLIKTRGQQVTLSCSPISGHRSVSWYQQTPGQGLQFLFEYFSETQRNKGNFPGRFSGRQFSNSRSEMNVSTLELGDSALYLCASRTGTRKDTQYFGPGTRLTVL.

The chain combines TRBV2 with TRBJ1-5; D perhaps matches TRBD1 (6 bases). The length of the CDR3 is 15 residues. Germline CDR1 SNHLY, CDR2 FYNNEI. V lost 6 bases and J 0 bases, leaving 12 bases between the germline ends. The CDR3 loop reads CASSKDRNSNQPQHF. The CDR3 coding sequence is TGTGCCAGCAGCAAGGACAGAAATAGCAATCAGCCCCAGCATTTT. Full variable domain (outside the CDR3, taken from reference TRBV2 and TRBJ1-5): EPEVTQTPSHQVTQMGQEVILRCVPISNHLYFYWYRQILGQKVEFLVSFYNNEISEKSEIFDDQFSVERPDGSNFTLKIRSTKLEDSAMYFCASSKDRNSNQPQHFGDGTRLSIL.